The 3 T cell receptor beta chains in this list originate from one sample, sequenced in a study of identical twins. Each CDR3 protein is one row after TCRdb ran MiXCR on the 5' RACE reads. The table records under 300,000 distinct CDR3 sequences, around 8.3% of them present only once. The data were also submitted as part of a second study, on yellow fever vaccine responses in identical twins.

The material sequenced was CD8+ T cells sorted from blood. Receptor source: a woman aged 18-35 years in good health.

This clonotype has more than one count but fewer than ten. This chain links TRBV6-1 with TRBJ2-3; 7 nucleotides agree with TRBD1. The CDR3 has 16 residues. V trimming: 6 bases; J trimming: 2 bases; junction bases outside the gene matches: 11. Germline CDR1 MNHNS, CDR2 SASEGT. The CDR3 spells CASSRDSQVITDTQYF. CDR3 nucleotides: TGTGCCAGCAGCAGGGACAGCCAAGTCATCACAGATACGCAGTATTTT.

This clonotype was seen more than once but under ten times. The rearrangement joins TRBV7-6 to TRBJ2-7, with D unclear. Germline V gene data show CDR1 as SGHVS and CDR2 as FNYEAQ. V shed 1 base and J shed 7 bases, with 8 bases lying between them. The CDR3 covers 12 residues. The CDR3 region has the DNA TGTGCCAGCAGCTTAGGTAGTGAGGAGCAGTACTTC. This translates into CASSLGSEEQYF.

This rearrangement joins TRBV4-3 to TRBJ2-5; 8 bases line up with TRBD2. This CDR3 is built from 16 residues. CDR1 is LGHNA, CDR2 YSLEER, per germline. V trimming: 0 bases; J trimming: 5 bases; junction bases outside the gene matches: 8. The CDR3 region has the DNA TGCGCCAGCAGCCAAGACGGGCGGGAGGAGGTGGAGACCCAGTACTTC. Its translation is CASSQDGREEVETQYF.